This TCR beta chain came from a study of neurological immune-mediated disorders. Findings and caveats of the study: There was no association between the multiple sclerosis repertoire cluster and any clinical or MRI feature.

A single run covered 15-18 subjects with over 190 million TCR-beta sequences. TCRdb analysed the 5' RACE reads with MiXCR anew, one entry per CDR3 protein. The sample records about 120,000 distinct CDR3 sequences, roughly 3.2% being singletons. Points on this clonotype: Its target is not known.

The CDR3 is made up of 12 amino acids. The germline CDR1 and CDR2 sequences are ENHRY and SYGVKD. The V gene lost 7 bases and the J gene lost 6 bases, with 10 bases spanning the gap. The V call is TRBV10-3, the J call TRBJ2-1; possible D gene TRBD1, 6 bases. This receptor was obtained from a woman in her 30s with multiple sclerosis. Sequencing was performed on PBMCs. The CDR3 coding sequence is TGTGCCATCACAGGGGCCACCAATGAGCAGTTCTTC. Protein: CAITGATNEQFF.